This T cell receptor beta chain was obtained from a study of T cell responses to AZD1222 COVID-19 vaccine (dated by TCRdb to the early 2020s). Regarding the research as a whole: AZD1222 recipients whose second dose came at about 4 weeks and those whose second dose came at about 12 weeks were combined into one group, since spike-specific TCR depth and breadth did not differ between the two schedules. A total of just over 230 trial participants underwent TCR sequencing, of whom 207 had received two doses of AZD1222 and roughly 26 had received two doses of the MenACWY control vaccine. Enrollment into the trials was organized by age into subgroups of 18-55, 56-69 and 70-plus years, and those subgroups contained roughly 150, 30 and 60 TCR-sequenced participants, respectively.

The CDR3 regions of human TCRbeta chains were subjected to immunosequencing. The paper's processing steps were these. Repertoire TCRs were matched against a reference library of SARS-CoV-2-specific TCRs generated with the MIRA antigen-specificity platform. Breadth meant the fraction of unique TCRs that were SARS-CoV-2-associated, whereas depth meant the fraction of total T cells that were SARS-CoV-2-associated. Using the MIRA data, every spike-specific TCR was mapped to the spike region that the TCR reacted to and assigned to either a CD4 or a CD8 class. Log10-transformed breadth and depth values were compared by one-way ANOVA with Sidak's multiple comparisons tests. TCRdb holds this immuneACCESS table with in-frame rearrangements only. Some clones are missing; in checked studies, unresolved V genes explain under half, and the rest has no known cause. V, J and clone size were drawn from that table, and D and trimming were deduced from the DNA. This sample is represented by some 90,000 clones; 80% to 90% of them were singletons. Of the sample, roughly 15% is held by the ten largest clones.

The germline V gene gives CDR1 as MNHEY and CDR2 as SVGAGI. Ends trimmed: V by 5 bases, J by 9 bases; bases unmatched to a gene: 11. The CDR3 contains 15 residues, cysteine and phenylalanine counted. Just CDR3 DNA is preserved here, 45 bases in frame from base 1. The time point tag for this specimen amounts to: baseline before first vaccination. Samples from vaccinated people were obtained from the UK trials COV001 and COV002, which included a single-blind randomized controlled phase 2/3 trial of AZD1222 (ChAdOx1 nCoV-19) in healthy adults. Trial participant PBMC samples were collected at day 0 and day 28 after the second dose for TCRbeta chain sequencing. The full study reports these points: In the small 56-69-year group, the increase in depth fell short of significance, most likely because of low power. Conclusions about previously exposed vaccinees are limited because only a handful of AZD1222 recipients were SARS-CoV-2 seropositive at baseline. Most participants were white British and females outnumbered males, and the authors suggested that clonal diversity may have been underestimated. After two AZD1222 doses, both the breadth and the depth of spike-specific TCRs were significantly higher than at day 0 and than in MenACWY recipients. The whole spike protein was spanned by vaccine-associated CD4 TCRs, and dominant responses were seen in regions 160-218 and 743-854. Because no day 14 peak-response samples were available, the repertoires could be characterized only after the peak T cell response. Reportedly, almost half of the unique spike-specific TCRs recognized epitopes lying outside the regions that are mutated in the B.1.351 and B.1.1.7 variants.

As for this clone: Its specific antigen is unknown. The record has no base qualities; no much larger clone is one base away.

The sample was peripheral blood, taken on day 0 of AZD1222 vaccination. This clonotype originated in an adult in good health. This sequence uses TRBV6-5 and TRBJ2-3, with 10 bases matching TRBD2. The bases are TGTGCCAGCAGTACCGGGCTAGCGGGAGCCCGCACGCAGTATTTT. Its translation is CASSTGLAGARTQYF.